This T cell receptor (beta chain) was found in a study of T-cell reconstitution after alpha-beta-depleted transplantation in children. As it was prepared, the TCRbeta library received unique molecular identifiers. TCRdb re-called the PCR reads with MiXCR, one entry per CDR3 protein. In the table there are around 680,000 distinct CDR3 sequences, approximately 15% of which are singletons. This CDR3 region has 12 residues. CDR1 and CDR2 from the germline V gene are MNHEY and SVGEGT. V dropped 5 bases and J dropped 4 bases, with 7 bases sitting between them. The chain is built from TRBV6-2 or TRBV6-3 and TRBJ2-3; D not certain. Sequenced here: PBMCs from the stem cell graft donor, sampled from the stem cell graft. The sequence derives from a human donor who donated a stem cell graft to a child with acute myeloid leukemia. The CDR3 sequence: CASSIVADTQYF. The DNA of the CDR3 is TGTGCCAGCAGTATTGTGGCAGATACGCAGTATTTT.